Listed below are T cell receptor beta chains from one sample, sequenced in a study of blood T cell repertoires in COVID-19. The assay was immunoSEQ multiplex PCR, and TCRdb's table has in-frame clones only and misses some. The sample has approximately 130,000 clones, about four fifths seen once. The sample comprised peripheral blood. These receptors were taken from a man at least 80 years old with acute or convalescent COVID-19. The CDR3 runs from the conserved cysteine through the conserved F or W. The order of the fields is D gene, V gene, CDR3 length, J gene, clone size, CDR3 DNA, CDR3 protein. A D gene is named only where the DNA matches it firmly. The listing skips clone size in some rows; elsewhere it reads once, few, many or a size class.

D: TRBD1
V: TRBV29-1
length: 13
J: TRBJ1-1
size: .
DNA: TGCAGCGCGGGACAGGGGTTCTACACTGAAGCTTTCTTT
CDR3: CSAGQGFYTEAFF

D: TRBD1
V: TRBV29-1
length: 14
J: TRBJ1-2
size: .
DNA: TGCAGCGTTGAAGAACTGGACAGGAGCGGTGGCTACACCTTC
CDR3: CSVEELDRSGGYTF

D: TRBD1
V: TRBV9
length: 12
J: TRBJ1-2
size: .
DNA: TGTGCCAGCAGCAAGGACAGGGGAGGCTACACCTTC
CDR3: CASSKDRGGYTF

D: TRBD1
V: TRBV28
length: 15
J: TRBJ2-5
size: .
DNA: TGTGCCAGCAGTTTATTGGGACAGGGTGGAGAGACCCAGTACTTC
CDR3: CASSLLGQGGETQYF

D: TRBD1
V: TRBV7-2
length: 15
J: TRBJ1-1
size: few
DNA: TGTGCCAGCAGCTCCCAGGGACAGGGGGGGACTGAAGCTTTCTTT
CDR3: CASSSQGQGGTEAFF

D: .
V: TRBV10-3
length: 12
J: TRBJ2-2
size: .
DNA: TGTGCCATCAGACGGGACACCGGGGAGCTGTTTTTT
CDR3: CAIRRDTGELFF

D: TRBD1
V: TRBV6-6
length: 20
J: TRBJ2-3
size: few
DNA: TGTGCCAGCAGTCAAACCAGTCTCCCGGGACAGGGGGAAAGCACAGATACGCAGTATTTT
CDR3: CASSQTSLPGQGESTDTQYF

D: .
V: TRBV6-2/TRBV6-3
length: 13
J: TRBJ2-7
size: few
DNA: TGTGCCAGCAGTGCCTCCCTATGGAGCGAGCAGTACTTC
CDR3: CASSASLWSEQYF

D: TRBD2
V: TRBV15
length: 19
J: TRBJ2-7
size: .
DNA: TGTGCCACCAGCAGAGACTCGGGACTAGCGGGGGCCTACTCCTACGAGCAGTACTTC
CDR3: CATSRDSGLAGAYSYEQYF

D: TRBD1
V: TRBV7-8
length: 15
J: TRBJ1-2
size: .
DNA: TGTGCCAGCAGCTTAGAGGACAGGGGTTACTATGGCTACACCTTC
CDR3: CASSLEDRGYYGYTF

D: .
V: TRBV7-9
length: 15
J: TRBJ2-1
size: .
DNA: TGTGCCAGCAGCACCGGAAGTCGGGGGAACAATGAGCAGTTCTTC
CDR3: CASSTGSRGNNEQFF

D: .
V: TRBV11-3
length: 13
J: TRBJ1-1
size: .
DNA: TGTGCCAGCAGCTTAGCAGAGAACACTGAAGCTTTCTTT
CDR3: CASSLAENTEAFF

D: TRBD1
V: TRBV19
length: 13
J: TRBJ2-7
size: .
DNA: TGTGCCAGCCGGGACAGCCAATTCTACGAGCAGTACTTC
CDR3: CASRDSQFYEQYF

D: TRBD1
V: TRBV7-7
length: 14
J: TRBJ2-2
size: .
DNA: TGTGCTAGCAGGACAGGGGTGGCCACCGGGGAGCTGTTTTTT
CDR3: CASRTGVATGELFF

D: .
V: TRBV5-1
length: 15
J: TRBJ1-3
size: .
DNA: TGCGCCAGCAGCTTGGAAGGGGTCTCTGGAAACACCATATATTTT
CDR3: CASSLEGVSGNTIYF

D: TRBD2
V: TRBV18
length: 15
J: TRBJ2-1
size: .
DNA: TGTGCCAGCTCACCAGGGACTAGCGGGCGCTATGAGCAGTTCTTC
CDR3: CASSPGTSGRYEQFF

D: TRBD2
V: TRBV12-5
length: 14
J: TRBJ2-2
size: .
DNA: TGTGCTAGTATGAGCGGGGGGAACACCGGGGAGCTGTTTTTT
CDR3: CASMSGGNTGELFF

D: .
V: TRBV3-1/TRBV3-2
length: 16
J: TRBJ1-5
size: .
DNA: TGTGCCAGCAGCCAAGGTATCACCTATAGCAATCAGCCCCAGCATTTT
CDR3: CASSQGITYSNQPQHF

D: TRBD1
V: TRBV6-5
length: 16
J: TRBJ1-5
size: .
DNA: TGTGCCAGCAGTTACGGTAGGGGACAGGGGGCTTGGTCCCAGCATTTT
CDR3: CASSYGRGQGAWSQHF

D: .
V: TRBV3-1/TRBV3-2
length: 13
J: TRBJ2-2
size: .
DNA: TGTGCCAGCAGTCTAACAGGGTTCGGGGAGCTGTTTTTT
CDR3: CASSLTGFGELFF

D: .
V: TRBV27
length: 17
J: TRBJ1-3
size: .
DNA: TGTGCCAGCAGTATACTCAATACAGGGAAACGTGGAAACACCATATATTTT
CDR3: CASSILNTGKRGNTIYF

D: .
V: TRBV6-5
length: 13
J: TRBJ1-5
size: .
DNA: TGTGCCAGCAGCCGCGGGGGAGGTCAGCCCCAGCATTTT
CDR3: CASSRGGGQPQHF

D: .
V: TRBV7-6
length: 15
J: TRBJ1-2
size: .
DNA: TGTGCCAGCAGCTTAGAAGCAGGGCGGTCGCACGGCTACACCTTC
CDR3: CASSLEAGRSHGYTF

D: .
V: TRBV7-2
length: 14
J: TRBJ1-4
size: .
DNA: TGTGCCAGCAGCTTACGGGGGGGGAATGAAAAACTGTTTTTT
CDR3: CASSLRGGNEKLFF

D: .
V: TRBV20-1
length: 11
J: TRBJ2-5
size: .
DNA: TGCAGTGCTCCCCTCAGCGGGACCCAGTACTTC
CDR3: CSAPLSGTQYF

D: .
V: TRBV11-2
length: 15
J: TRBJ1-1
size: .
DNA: TGTGCCAGCAGCTTAGGCTGGGGCCTGAACACTGAAGCTTTCTTT
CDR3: CASSLGWGLNTEAFF